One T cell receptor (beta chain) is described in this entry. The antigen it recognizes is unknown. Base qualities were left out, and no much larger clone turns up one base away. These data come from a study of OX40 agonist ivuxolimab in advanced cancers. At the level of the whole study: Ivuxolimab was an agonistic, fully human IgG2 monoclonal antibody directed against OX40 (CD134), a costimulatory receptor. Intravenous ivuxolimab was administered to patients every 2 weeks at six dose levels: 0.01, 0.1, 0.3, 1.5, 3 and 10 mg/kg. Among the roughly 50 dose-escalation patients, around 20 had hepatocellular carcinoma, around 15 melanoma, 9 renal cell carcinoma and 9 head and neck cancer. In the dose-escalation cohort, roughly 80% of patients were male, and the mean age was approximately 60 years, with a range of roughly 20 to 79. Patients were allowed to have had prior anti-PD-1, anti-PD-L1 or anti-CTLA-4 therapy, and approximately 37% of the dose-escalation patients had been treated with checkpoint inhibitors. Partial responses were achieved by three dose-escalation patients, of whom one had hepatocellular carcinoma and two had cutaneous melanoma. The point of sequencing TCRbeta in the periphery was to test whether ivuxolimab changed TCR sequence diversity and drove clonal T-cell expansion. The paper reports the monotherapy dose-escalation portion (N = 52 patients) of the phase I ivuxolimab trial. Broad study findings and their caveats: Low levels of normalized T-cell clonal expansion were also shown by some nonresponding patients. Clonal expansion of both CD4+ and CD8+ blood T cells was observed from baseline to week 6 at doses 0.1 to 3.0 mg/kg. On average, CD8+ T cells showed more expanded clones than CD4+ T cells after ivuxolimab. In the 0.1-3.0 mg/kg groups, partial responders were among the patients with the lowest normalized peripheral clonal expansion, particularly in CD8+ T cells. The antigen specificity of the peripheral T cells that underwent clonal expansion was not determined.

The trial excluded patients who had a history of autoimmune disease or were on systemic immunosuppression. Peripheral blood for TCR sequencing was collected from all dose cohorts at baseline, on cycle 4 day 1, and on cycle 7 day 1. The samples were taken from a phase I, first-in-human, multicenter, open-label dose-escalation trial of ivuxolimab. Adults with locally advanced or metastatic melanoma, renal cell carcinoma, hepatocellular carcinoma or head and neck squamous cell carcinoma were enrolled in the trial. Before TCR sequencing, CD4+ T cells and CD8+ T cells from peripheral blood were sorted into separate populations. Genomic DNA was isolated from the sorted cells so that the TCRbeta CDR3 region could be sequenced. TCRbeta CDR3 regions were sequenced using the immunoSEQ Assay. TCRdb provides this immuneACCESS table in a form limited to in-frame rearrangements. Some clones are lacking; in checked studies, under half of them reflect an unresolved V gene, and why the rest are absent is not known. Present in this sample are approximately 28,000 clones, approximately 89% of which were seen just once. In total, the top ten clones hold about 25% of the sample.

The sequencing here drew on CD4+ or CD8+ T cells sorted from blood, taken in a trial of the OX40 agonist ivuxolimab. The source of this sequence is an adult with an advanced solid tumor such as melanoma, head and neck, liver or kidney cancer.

The nucleotide sequence is TGTGCCAGCACTGGACTGAACTACGAGCAGTACTTC. Its translation is CASTGLNYEQYF. The chain employs TRBV2 and TRBJ2-7, and TRBD2 may be the D gene, going by 5 matching bases. The germline V gene encodes CDR1 SNHLY and CDR2 FYNNEI. The CDR3, cysteine through phenylalanine, is 12 amino acids long. Of all the DNA, just the CDR3 is kept, 36 bases in frame from base 1. V is cut by 7 bases and J by 3 bases, and the space between the germline ends is 10 bases.